The 17 T cell receptor beta chains below come from one sample, sequenced in a study of blood T cells in healthy people across ages. Next came a second PCR, run for roughly 6 to 11 cycles, which used a sample-barcoded 5' primer along with a J-beta primer mix. TCRdb fed the 5' RACE reads into MiXCR, producing one record per CDR3 protein. This sample has 850,000 or so distinct CDR3 sequences; 25% to 35% occur once, and the top ten carry roughly 17%. Sequenced material: blood. The receptors come from a woman older than 75 in good health.

This clonotype came up many times. The chain carries TRBV20-1 and TRBJ1-2; TRBD1 might be the D (5 bases). V was trimmed by 5 bases and J by 2 bases, leaving 18 bases between them. The germline gives CDR1 DFQATT, CDR2 SNEGSKA (reference sequence). CDR3 length: 15 amino acids. The CDR3 region is CSAGNRDVYNYGYTF. The CDR3 region has the DNA TGCAGTGCTGGTAACCGGGACGTCTACAACTATGGCTACACCTTC.

This clonotype appeared many times. This chain links TRBV30 with TRBJ2-5; D perhaps matches TRBD1 (7 bases). V dropped 3 bases and J dropped 5 bases, with 16 bases sitting between them. The CDR3 has 14 amino acids. CDR1 and CDR2 (germline): GTSNPN, SVGIG (reference sequence). The CDR3 protein is CAWSGAGTAETQYF. The CDR3 nucleotides are TGTGCCTGGAGCGGGGCGGGGACAGCGGAGACCCAGTACTTC.

The chain couples TRBV7-2 to TRBJ2-1, with 9 bases lining up with TRBD2. CDR1 SGHTA and CDR2 FQGNSA come from the germline V gene. CDR3 length: 18 amino acids. Unmatched junction bases numbered 13, after V lost 1 base and J lost 6 bases. The CDR3 region is CASSLEVFGSGRRNEQFF. For the CDR3, the DNA is TGTGCCAGCAGCTTAGAGGTATTCGGTAGCGGGAGACGCAATGAGCAGTTCTTC.

There are a few counts of this clonotype. A much larger clone differs by one base, so this may be a read error. The V and J genes are TRBV15 and TRBJ2-5, with D hard to call. CDR3 length: 14 residues. Germline CDR1 LNHNV, CDR2 YYDKDF (reference sequence). CDR3 sequence (DNA): TGTGCCTCCAGCAGAGATCAAGGAAAAGAGACCCAGTACTTC. It translates to CASSRDQGKETQYF.

This clonotype has ten or more counts. The chain couples TRBV12-3 or TRBV12-4 to TRBJ1-2; TRBD1 matches 9 bases. The V gene end was trimmed by 3 bases and the J gene end by 3 bases; junction bases not matched to a gene: 14. This CDR3 contains 18 residues. The DNA for the CDR3 is TGTGCCAGCAGTTTGGGTCCCTGGGACAGGGTCTCCCACTATGGCTACACCTTC. As protein: CASSLGPWDRVSHYGYTF.

This clonotype has ten or more counts. The chain combines TRBV20-1 with TRBJ2-5; D possibly corresponds to TRBD2 (6 bases). The CDR3 spans 12 residues. Germline CDR1 and CDR2: DFQATT and SNEGSKA (reference sequence). Trimming pared 0 bases from V and 7 bases from J, leaving 9 bases between. For the CDR3, the DNA is TGCAGTGCTAGAGAACTAGCAGGGACCCAGTACTTC. Protein: CSARELAGTQYF.

The chain combines TRBV5-4 with TRBJ1-1; D remains unclear. The V gene's germline CDR1 is SGHNT and CDR2 YYREEE (reference sequence). V lost 4 bases and J lost 0, with 10 bases in between. This CDR3 is 14 amino acids long. The CDR3 sequence: CASSEGTVNTEAFF. The DNA for the CDR3 is TGTGCCAGCAGCGAGGGAACAGTGAACACTGAAGCTTTCTTT.

Details on this clonotype: Just one base apart from a much larger clone, this may be a read error. The chain employs TRBV14 and TRBJ1-2; D remains unclear. Germline V CDR1 and CDR2: SGHDN, FVKESK. The V and J ends lost 3 bases and 4 bases respectively, with 6 bases between them. The CDR3 covers 12 residues. The CDR3 loop is CASSHYVYGYTF. CDR3 nucleotide sequence: TGTGCCAGCAGCCATTACGTCTATGGCTACACCTTC.

This clonotype was counted at least ten times. CDR3 in DNA: TGTGCCACCAGCAGAGATCTCGGGCTCGGGGGCTACACCTTC. It codes for CATSRDLGLGGYTF. The V gene is TRBV15, the J gene TRBJ1-2; D gene unclear. The CDR3 is made up of 14 amino acids. The germline V gene encodes CDR1 LNHNV and CDR2 YYDKDF (reference sequence). The V gene lost 0 bases and the J gene lost 8 bases, with 13 bases spanning the gap.

This clonotype was seen many times. The chain has TRBV12-3 or TRBV12-4 and TRBJ2-6; D may be TRBD1 or TRBD2 (6 bases each). The V gene lost 7 bases and the J gene lost 2 bases, with 15 bases spanning the gap. CDR3 length: 16 residues. In DNA form, the CDR3 reads TGTGCCAGCACCCTGGGGGGCGAACCTGGGGCCAACGTCCTGACTTTC. The encoded protein is CASTLGGEPGANVLTF.

This sequence joins TRBV7-8 and TRBJ1-2, with 8 positions matching TRBD1. The length of the CDR3 is 15 residues. CDR1 and CDR2 from the germline V gene are SGHVS and FQNEAQ. V lost 2 bases, J lost 7 bases, and 9 bases stayed unmatched. CDR3 in DNA: TGTGCCAGCAGCTTAAGGGAGGACAGGGCAGCTGGCTACACCTTC. Translated, it gives CASSLREDRAAGYTF. Based on the CDR3 plus reference TRBV7-8 and TRBJ1-2, the full variable domain is GAGVSQSPRYKVAKRGQDVALRCDPISGHVSLFWYQQALGQGPEFLTYFQNEAQLDKSGLPSDRFFAERPEGSVSTLKIQRTQQEDSAVYLCASSLREDRAAGYTFGSGTRLTVV.

With regard to this clonotype: Given a much more abundant clone one base away, this may be a read error. This sequence joins TRBV7-2 and TRBJ2-2; D is perhaps TRBD1 (5 bases). Per the germline V gene, CDR1 is SGHTA and CDR2 is FQGNSA. V dropped 5 bases and J dropped 0 bases, with 7 bases sitting between them. The CDR3 has 14 residues. DNA for the CDR3: TGTGCCAGCAGCCGACAGCCGAACACCGGGGAGCTGTTTTTT. Amino acids: CASSRQPNTGELFF.

V gene TRBV7-2 combines with J gene TRBJ2-3; a possible D gene is TRBD2 (7 bases). V was clipped by 4 bases and J by 0 bases, with 17 bases between them. Germline V gives CDR1 SGHTA, CDR2 FQGNSA. The CDR3 has 17 residues. CDR3 protein: CASSSPGEGFSTDTQYF. The CDR3 DNA is TGTGCCAGCAGCTCCCCAGGGGAGGGATTTAGCACAGATACGCAGTATTTT. Supplemented by reference TRBV7-2 and TRBJ2-3, the full variable domain reads GAGVSQSPSNKVTEKGKDVELRCDPISGHTALYWYRQSLGQGLEFLIYFQGNSAPDKSGLPSDRFSAERTGGSVSTLTIQRTQQEDSAVYLCASSSPGEGFSTDTQYFGPGTRLTVL.

Comment on this clonotype: A single base separates this from a much larger clone, so it may be a read error. The chain couples TRBV7-2 to TRBJ2-7; 9 bases fit TRBD2. This CDR3 contains 17 residues. Trimming took 5 bases from V and 10 from J; bases not matched to a gene: 21. Germline CDR1 reads SGHTA; CDR2 reads FQGNSA. This CDR3 is CASSPRLERGALEPQYF. The CDR3, as DNA: TGTGCCAGCAGCCCGCGCCTTGAGCGGGGGGCGTTGGAGCCCCAGTACTTC.

The CDR3 sequence is CASSYGGATQYF. In DNA, the CDR3 is TGTGCCAGCAGTTACGGCGGGGCTACGCAGTATTTT. The chain couples TRBV12-3 or TRBV12-4 to TRBJ2-3; D may be TRBD2 (6 bases). This CDR3 region has 12 residues. Trimming took 4 bases from V and 8 from J, leaving 10 bases between them.

The sample holds many counts of this clonotype. V usage is TRBV12-5 and J usage is TRBJ2-1, with 11 positions matching TRBD2. The CDR3 has 15 residues. The germline V gene has CDR1 LGHNT and CDR2 FRNRAP. The junction had 7 bases not matched to a gene; V was cut back by 6 bases and J by 6 bases. DNA for the CDR3: TGTGCTAGTGGCTTAGCGGGGGGGCCTAGCAATGAGCAGTTCTTC. Its protein product is CASGLAGGPSNEQFF. Filled out from reference TRBV12-5 and TRBJ2-1, the complete variable domain reads DARVTQTPRHKVTEMGQEVTMRCQPILGHNTVFWYRQTMMQGLELLAYFRNRAPLDDSGMPKDRFSAEMPDATLATLKIQPSEPRDSAVYFCASGLAGGPSNEQFFGPGTRLTVL.

The rearrangement joins TRBV20-1 to TRBJ2-7, with a possible D match to TRBD2 (5 bases). Germline V gives CDR1 DFQATT, CDR2 SNEGSKA (reference sequence). The CDR3 extends over 12 amino acids. V was trimmed by 3 bases and J by 4 bases, leaving 10 bases between them. CDR3 bases: TGCAGTGCTAGGGAGGCCGAATACGAGCAGTACTTC. Protein product: CSAREAEYEQYF.